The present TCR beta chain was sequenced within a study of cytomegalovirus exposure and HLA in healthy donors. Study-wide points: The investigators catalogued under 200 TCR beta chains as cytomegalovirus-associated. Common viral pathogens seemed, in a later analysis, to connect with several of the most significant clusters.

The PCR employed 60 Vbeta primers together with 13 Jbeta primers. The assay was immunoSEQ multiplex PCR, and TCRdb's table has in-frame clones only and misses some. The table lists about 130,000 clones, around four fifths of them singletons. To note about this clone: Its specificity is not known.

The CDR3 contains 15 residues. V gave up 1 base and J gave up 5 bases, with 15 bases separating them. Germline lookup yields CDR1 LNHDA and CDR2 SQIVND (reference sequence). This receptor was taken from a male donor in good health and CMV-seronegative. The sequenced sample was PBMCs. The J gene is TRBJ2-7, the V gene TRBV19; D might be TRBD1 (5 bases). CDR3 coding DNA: TGTGCCAGTAGTATAGGGGCAGGTCGCAGGGACGAGCAGTACTTC. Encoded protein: CASSIGAGRRDEQYF.